This TCR delta chain was retrieved from a study of gamma-delta T cells after stem cell transplantation. TCRdb called clones from the RT-PCR reads again using CATT. The table lists fewer than 3,000 delta-chain clones, 2.5% of them singletons. The CDR3 has 15 residues. Germline CDR1 GEAIGNYY, CDR2 EKD. V trimming: 3 bases; J trimming: 6 bases; junction bases outside the gene matches: 10. The specimen sequenced was gamma-delta T cells. V is TRDV2 and J is TRDJ1; 9 nucleotides agree with TRDD3. The TCR sequence derives from a human donor. It is not recorded whose cells these are; they may come from a transplant donor. The CDR3 protein is CACDPLLGDHNKLIF. The CDR3 DNA reads TGTGCCTGTGACCCCTTACTGGGGGACCATAATAAACTCATCTTT.